This record covers a single T cell receptor beta chain. V was cut by 1 base and J by 4 bases, with 10 bases left in between. The CDR3 runs to 15 residues. Looked up from germline, CDR1 is MNHNS and CDR2 is SASEGT. Recruited during active infection, patients (from Seattle) were subsequently followed longitudinally. As handled by the study authors: Amplifying reference gene primers gave estimates of nucleated cell counts. The method was immunoSEQ multiplex PCR; TCRdb's version includes in-frame clones alone and lacks a portion of them. V and J calls and clone size are copied from that table; D and trimming were computed from the DNA. This sample has fewer than 300,000 clones, with 70% to 90% found just once. This entry belongs to a study of blood T cell repertoires in COVID-19. At the level of the study: Sites across the United States, Italy and Spain contributed samples from acute and convalescent COVID-19. Sources were T cells, B-cell-depleted T cells, or PBMCs; the material itself was cDNA or gDNA.

This sequence was found in a woman between 45 and 65 years old with COVID-19, enrolled during active disease. Material for sequencing was peripheral blood. The V gene is TRBV6-1, the J gene TRBJ2-2; tentatively, D is TRBD2 (6 bases). This CDR3 reads CASSEGGGSTGELFF. CDR3 coding DNA: TGTGCCAGCAGTGAAGGTGGGGGGAGCACCGGGGAGCTGTTTTTT.